These 4 T cell receptor beta chains came from one sample sequenced in a study of breast tumors, draining lymph nodes, adjacent tissues. TCRdb reanalysed the multiplex PCR reads using MiXCR and keeps one entry per CDR3 protein. The data show approximately 13,000 distinct CDR3 sequences, around 58% seen once. What was sequenced was tumor-adjacent breast tissue. These receptors were taken from a female donor with breast cancer. Some clones in this sample may be carry-over from other donors' samples.

By its share, this clonotype is medium-sized (0.01 to 0.1%). The V and J genes are TRBV7-2 and TRBJ2-7; D may be TRBD1 or TRBD2 (5 bases each). The germline CDR1 and CDR2 sequences are SGHTA and FQGNSA. V lost 1 base and J 4 bases, leaving 11 bases between the germline ends. The CDR3 spans 14 residues. In DNA form, the CDR3 reads TGTGCCAGCAGCTTAGGTATGGGGGAGTACGAGCAGTACTTC. Residues: CASSLGMGEYEQYF.

This clonotype has ten or more counts. The CDR3 nucleotides are TGTGCCAGCAGCTCTGGACTAGCCAACTCTGGGGCCAACGTCCTGACTTTC. Amino acids: CASSSGLANSGANVLTF. The V gene is TRBV5-8, the J gene TRBJ2-6, with 8 positions matching TRBD2. V shed 3 bases, J shed 0 bases, and the junction held 5 bases outside the gene matches. This CDR3 comprises 17 residues. CDR1 SGHTS and CDR2 YDEGEE come from the germline V gene.

This clonotype has a handful of counts. The V gene is TRBV24-1, the J gene TRBJ2-7; D is undetermined. From germline, CDR1 is KGHDR and CDR2 SFDVKD. CDR3 length equals 10 residues. V was clipped by 8 bases and J by 4 bases, with 5 bases between them. CDR3 in amino acids: CATKPYEQYF. As DNA, the CDR3 is TGTGCCACCAAACCGTACGAGCAGTACTTC.

In its sample, this clonotype is medium-sized. The genes are TRBV7-9 and TRBJ1-4; no definite D call. V was clipped by 3 bases and J by 8 bases, with 7 bases between them. This CDR3 has 12 residues. Germline CDR1 and CDR2: SEHNR and FQNEAQ (reference sequence). CDR3 residues: CASSFHGEKLFF. Here the CDR3 DNA reads TGTGCCAGCAGCTTCCACGGGGAAAAACTGTTTTTT.